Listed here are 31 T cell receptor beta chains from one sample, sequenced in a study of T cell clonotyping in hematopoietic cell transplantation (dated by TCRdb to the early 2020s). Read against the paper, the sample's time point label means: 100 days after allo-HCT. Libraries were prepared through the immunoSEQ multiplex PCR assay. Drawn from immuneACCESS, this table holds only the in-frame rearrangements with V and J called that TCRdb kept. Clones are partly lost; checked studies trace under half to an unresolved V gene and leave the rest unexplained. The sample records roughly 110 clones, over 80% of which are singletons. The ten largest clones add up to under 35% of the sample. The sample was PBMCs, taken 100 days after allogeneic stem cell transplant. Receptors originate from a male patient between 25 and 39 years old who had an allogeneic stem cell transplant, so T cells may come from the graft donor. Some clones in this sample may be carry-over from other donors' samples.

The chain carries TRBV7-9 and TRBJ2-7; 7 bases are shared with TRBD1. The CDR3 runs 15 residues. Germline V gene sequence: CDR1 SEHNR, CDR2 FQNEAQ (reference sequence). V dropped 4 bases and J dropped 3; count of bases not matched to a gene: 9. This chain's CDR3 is CASSSRTGTDYEQYF. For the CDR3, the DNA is TGTGCCAGCAGCTCTCGTACCGGGACAGACTACGAGCAGTACTTC.

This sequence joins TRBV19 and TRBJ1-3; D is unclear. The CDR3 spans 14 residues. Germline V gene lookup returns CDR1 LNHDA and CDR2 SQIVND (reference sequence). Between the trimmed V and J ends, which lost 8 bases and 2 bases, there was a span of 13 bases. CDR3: CASRFGDAGNTIYF. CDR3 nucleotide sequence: TGTGCCAGTCGCTTCGGGGATGCTGGAAACACCATATATTTT.

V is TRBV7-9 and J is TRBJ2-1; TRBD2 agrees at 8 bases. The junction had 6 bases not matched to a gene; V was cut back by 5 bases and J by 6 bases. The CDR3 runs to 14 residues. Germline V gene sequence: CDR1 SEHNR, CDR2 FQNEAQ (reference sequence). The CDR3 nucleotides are TGTGCCAGCAGCCCTGGACTAGCAATCAATGAGCAGTTCTTC. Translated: CASSPGLAINEQFF.

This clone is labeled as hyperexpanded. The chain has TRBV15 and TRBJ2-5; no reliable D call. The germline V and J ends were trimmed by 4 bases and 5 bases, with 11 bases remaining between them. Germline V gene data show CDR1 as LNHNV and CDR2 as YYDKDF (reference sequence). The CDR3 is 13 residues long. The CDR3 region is CATSIFGGETQYF. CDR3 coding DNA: TGTGCCACCAGCATATTCGGTGGGGAGACCCAGTACTTC.

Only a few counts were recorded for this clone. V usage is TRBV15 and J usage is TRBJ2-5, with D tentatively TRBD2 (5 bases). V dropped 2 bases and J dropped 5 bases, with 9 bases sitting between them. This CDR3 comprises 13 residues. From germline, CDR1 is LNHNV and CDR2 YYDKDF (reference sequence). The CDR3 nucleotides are TGTGCCACCAGCAGACTAGCCGGGGAGACCCAGTACTTC. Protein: CATSRLAGETQYF.

Here the CDR3 DNA reads TGCGCCAGCTCTAGCGGGGGGGTCCGGGAGACCCAGTACTTC. Its translation: CASSSGGVRETQYF. The chain joins TRBV5-1 to TRBJ2-5; 12 nucleotides line up with TRBD2. From germline, CDR1 is SGHRS and CDR2 YFSETQ. V shed 7 bases and J 5 bases; nucleotides not matched to a gene: 6. The CDR3 runs to 14 residues.

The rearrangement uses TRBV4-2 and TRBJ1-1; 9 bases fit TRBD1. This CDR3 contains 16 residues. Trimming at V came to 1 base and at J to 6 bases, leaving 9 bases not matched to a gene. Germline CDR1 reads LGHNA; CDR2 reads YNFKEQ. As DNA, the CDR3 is TGTGCCAGCAGCCAAGTTCCGGGACAGGGATCCGCTGAAGCTTTCTTT. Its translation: CASSQVPGQGSAEAFF.

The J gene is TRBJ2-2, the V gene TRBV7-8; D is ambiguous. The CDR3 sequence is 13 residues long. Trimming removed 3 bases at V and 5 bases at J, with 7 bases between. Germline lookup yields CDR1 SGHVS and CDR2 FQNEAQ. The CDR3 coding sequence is TGTGCCAGCAGCTTCCTAGGGACCGGGGAGCTGTTTTTT. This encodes CASSFLGTGELFF.

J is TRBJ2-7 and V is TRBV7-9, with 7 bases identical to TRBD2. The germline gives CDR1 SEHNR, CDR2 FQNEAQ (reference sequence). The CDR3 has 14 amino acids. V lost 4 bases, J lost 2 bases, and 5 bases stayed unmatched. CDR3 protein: CASSSSGATYEQYF. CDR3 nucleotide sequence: TGTGCCAGCAGCTCAAGCGGGGCAACCTACGAGCAGTACTTC.

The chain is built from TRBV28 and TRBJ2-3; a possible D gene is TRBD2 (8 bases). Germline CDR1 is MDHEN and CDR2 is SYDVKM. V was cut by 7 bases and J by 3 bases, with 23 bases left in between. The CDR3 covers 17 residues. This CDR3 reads CASKGGYRTSTTDTQYF. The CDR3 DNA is TGTGCCAGCAAAGGGGGCTACAGGACTAGCACGACAGATACGCAGTATTTT.

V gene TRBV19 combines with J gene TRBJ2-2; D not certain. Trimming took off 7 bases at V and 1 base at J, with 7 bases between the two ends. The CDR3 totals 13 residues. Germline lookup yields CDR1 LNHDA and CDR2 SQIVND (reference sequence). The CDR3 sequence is CASKERNTGELFF. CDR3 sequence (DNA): TGTGCCAGTAAGGAGCGGAACACCGGGGAGCTGTTTTTT.

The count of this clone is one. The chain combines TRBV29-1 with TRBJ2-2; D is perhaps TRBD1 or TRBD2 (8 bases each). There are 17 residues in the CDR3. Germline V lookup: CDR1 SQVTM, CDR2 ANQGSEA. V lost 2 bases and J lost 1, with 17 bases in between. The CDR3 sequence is CSVEIGRGTGNTGELFF. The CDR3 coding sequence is TGCAGCGTTGAAATCGGGAGGGGGACAGGGAACACCGGGGAGCTGTTTTTT.

The CDR3 reads CASSLVEVRDGYTF. The DNA of the CDR3 is TGTGCCAGCAGCTTAGTAGAAGTCAGGGATGGCTACACCTTC. The rearrangement uses TRBV7-8 and TRBJ1-2; D perhaps matches TRBD1 (5 bases). V was pared by 1 base and J by 6 bases, with 12 bases between. Germline V lookup: CDR1 SGHVS, CDR2 FQNEAQ. The CDR3 covers 14 residues.

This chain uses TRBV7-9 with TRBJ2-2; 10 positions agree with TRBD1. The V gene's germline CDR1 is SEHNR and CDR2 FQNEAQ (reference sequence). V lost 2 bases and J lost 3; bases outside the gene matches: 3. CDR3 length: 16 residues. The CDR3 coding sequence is TGTGCCAGCAGCTTAAGACAGGGGGCGGACACCGGGGAGCTGTTTTTT. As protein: CASSLRQGADTGELFF.

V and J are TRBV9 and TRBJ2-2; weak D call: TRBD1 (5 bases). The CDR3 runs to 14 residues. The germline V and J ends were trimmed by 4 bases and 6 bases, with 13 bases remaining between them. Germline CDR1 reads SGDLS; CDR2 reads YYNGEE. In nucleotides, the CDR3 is TGTGCCAGCAGCCCAGGGCCCGAGTCCGGGGAGCTGTTTTTT. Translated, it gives CASSPGPESGELFF.

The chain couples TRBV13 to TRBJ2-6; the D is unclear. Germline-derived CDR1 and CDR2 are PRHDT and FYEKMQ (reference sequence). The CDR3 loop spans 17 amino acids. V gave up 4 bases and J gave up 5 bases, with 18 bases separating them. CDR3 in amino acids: CASSYRRVQSRANVLTF. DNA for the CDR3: TGTGCCAGCAGCTATCGTAGAGTACAAAGTCGGGCCAACGTCCTGACTTTC.

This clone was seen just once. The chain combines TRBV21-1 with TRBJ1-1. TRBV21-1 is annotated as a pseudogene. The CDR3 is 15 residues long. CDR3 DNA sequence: TGTGCCAGCAGCAAAGCTCAGGTGAGGTACACTGAAGCTTTCTTT. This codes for CASSKAQVRYTEAFF.

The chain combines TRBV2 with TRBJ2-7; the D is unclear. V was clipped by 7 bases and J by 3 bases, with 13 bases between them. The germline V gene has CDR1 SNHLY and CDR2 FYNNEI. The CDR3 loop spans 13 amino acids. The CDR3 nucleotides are TGTGCCAGCACGTCCGGCAGGAACTACGAGCAGTACTTC. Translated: CASTSGRNYEQYF.

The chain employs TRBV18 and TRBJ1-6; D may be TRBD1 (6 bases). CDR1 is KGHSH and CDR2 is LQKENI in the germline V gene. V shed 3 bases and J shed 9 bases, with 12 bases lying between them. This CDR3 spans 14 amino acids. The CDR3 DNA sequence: TGTGCCAGCTCACCGACAGGTCGGACTTCACCCCTCCACTTT. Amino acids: CASSPTGRTSPLHF.

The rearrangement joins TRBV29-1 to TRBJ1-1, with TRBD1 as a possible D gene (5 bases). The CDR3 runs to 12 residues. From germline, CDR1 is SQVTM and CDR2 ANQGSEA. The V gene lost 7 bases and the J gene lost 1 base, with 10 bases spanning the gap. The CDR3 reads CSARRGNTEAFF. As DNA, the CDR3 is TGCAGCGCCCGTAGGGGGAACACTGAAGCTTTCTTT.

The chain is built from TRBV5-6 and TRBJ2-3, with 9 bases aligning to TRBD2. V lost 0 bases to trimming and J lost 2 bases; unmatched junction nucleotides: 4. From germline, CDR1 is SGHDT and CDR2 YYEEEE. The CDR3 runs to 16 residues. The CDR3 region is CASSLVGGGVTDTQYF. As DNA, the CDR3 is TGTGCCAGCAGCTTGGTAGGCGGGGGGGTCACAGATACGCAGTATTTT.

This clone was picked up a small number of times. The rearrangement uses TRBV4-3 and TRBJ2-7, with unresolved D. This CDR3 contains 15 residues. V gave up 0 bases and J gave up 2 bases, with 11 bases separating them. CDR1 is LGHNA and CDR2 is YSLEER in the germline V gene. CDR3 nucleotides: TGCGCCAGCAGCCAAGATTTTGCCGAGACCTACGAGCAGTACTTC. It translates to CASSQDFAETYEQYF.

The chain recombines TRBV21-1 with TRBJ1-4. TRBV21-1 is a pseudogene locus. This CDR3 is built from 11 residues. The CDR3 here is CASSNNEKLFF. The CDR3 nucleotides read TGTGCCAGCAGCAATAATGAAAAACTGTTTTTT.

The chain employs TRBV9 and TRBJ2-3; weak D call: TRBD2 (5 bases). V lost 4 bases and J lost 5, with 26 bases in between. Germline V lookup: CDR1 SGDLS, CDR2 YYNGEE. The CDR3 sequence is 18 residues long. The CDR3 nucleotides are TGTGCCAGCAGCCTTATATACACCCCAGGCTTTGGAGGAGATACGCAGTATTTT. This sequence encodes CASSLIYTPGFGGDTQYF.

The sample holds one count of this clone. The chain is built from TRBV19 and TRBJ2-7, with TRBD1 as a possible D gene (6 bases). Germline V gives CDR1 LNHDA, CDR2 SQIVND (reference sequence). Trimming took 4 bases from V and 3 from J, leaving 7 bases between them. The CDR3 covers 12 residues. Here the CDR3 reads CASSKGHYEQYF. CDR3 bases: TGTGCCAGTAGTAAGGGACACTACGAGCAGTACTTC.

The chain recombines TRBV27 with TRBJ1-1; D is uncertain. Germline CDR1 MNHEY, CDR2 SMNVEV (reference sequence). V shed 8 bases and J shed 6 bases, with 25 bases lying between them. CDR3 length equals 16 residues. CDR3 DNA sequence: TGTGCCAGCGGCAACAGTTTATCCCCTCAAGTTGCTGAAGCTTTCTTT. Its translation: CASGNSLSPQVAEAFF.

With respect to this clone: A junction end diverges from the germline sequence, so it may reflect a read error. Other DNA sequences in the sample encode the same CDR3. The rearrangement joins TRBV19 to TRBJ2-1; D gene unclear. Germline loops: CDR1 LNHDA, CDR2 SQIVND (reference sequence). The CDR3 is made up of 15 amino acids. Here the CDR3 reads CASSIGPLENNEQFF. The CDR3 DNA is TGTGCCAGTAGTATAGGACCCCTCGAGAACAATGAACAGTTCTTC. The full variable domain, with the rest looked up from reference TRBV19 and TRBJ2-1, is DGGITQSPKYLFRKEGQNVTLSCEQNLNHDAMYWYRQDPGQGLRLIYYSQIVNDFQKGDIAEGYSVSREKKESFPLTVTSAQKNPTAFYLCASSIGPLENNEQFFGPGTRLTVL.

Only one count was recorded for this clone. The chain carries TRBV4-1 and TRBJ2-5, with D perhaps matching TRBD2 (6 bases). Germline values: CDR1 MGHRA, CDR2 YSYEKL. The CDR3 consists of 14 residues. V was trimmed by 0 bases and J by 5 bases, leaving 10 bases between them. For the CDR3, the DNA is TGCGCCAGCAGCCAAGATCGACTAGATGAGACCCAGTACTTC. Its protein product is CASSQDRLDETQYF.

The CDR3 DNA follows: TGCGCCAGCAGCCGATCAGACAGGGCCCGGTTTGGTGGCTACACCTTC. This codes for CASSRSDRARFGGYTF. J is TRBJ1-2 and V is TRBV4-3; TRBD1 matches at 7 bases. The CDR3 totals 16 residues. V lost 4 bases to trimming and J lost 7 bases; unmatched junction nucleotides: 15. Germline CDR1 LGHNA, CDR2 YSLEER.

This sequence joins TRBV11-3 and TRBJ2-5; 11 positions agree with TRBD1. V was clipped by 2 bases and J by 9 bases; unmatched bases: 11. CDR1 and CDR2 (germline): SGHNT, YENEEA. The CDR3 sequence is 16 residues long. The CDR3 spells CASSLMGTGGSEAQYF. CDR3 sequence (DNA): TGTGCCAGCAGCTTAATGGGGACAGGGGGATCGGAGGCCCAGTACTTC.

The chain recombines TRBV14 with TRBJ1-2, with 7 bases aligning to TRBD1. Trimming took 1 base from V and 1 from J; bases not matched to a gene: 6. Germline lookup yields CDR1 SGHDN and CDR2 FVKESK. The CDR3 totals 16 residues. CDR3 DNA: TGTGCCAGCAGCCAAGCAGGGGGAGGTGTTAACTATGGCTACACCTTC. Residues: CASSQAGGGVNYGYTF.